A selection of T cell receptor beta chains follows, all from one sample in a study of patients and donors after allogeneic stem cell transplantation. TCRdb fed the RT-PCR reads into MiXCR, producing one record per CDR3 protein. The sample has under 200,000 distinct CDR3 sequences, approximately 30% seen once. Sequences were obtained from blood, either unsorted or a sorted T cell fraction (not recorded which). Source of these receptors: a human donor who was either an allogeneic HSCT recipient or a stem cell or donor lymphocyte infusion donor (not recorded which). It is not recorded whose cells these are; they may come from a transplant donor. Both conserved end residues are part of each CDR3. D genes are given only for firm matches. Some rows mark clone size as missing; the rest say once, few, many or name a class of expanded clone.

len	d_gene	abundance	v_gene	j_gene	CDR3aa	CDR3nt
12	TRBD1	many	TRBV6-5	TRBJ1-1	CASSLDRGTAFF	TGTGCCAGCAGCCTGGACAGGGGAACAGCTTTCTTT
15	NA	NA	TRBV6-2/TRBV6-3	TRBJ2-7	CASSYRDFKRYEQYF	TGTGCCAGCAGTTACCGGGACTTTAAGCGATACGAGCAGTACTTC
12	NA	many	TRBV29-1	TRBJ1-1	CSVVMMNTEAFF	TGCAGCGTTGTTATGATGAACACTGAAGCTTTCTTT
14	NA	few	TRBV5-1	TRBJ1-6	CASSFGQADSPLHF	TGCGCCAGCAGCTTCGGCCAGGCCGATTCACCCCTCCACTTT
15	NA	NA	TRBV2	TRBJ1-1	CASSESWGRYTEAFF	TGTGCCAGCAGTGAAAGTTGGGGGCGGTACACTGAAGCTTTCTTT
15	TRBD1	NA	TRBV29-1	TRBJ2-3	CSDLPGDRGKYTQYF	TGCAGCGATTTGCCCGGGGACAGGGGCAAATATACGCAGTATTTT
13	NA	few	TRBV27	TRBJ2-7	CASSYLGSYEQYF	TGTGCCAGCAGCTACCTTGGGTCCTACGAGCAGTACTTC
18	TRBD1	few	TRBV4-3	TRBJ1-5	CASSQDLPRDRVYQPQHF	TGCGCCAGCAGCCAAGATCTCCCCCGGGACAGAGTATATCAGCCCCAGCATTTT
16	TRBD1	few	TRBV6-2/TRBV6-3	TRBJ2-1	CASSLSRDRVGHEQFF	TGTGCCAGCAGTCTCTCCCGGGACAGGGTCGGGCATGAGCAGTTCTTC
13	NA	NA	TRBV4-2	TRBJ2-7	CASSREDSYEQYF	TGTGCCAGCAGTCGAGAGGACTCCTACGAGCAGTACTTC
15	TRBD1	NA	TRBV12-3/TRBV12-4	TRBJ1-2	CASSSTVRGRGGYTF	TGTGCCAGCAGTTCTACCGTAAGGGGGCGCGGTGGCTACACCTTC
15	NA	NA	TRBV28	TRBJ2-7	CASSLAGLGSYEQYF	TGTGCCAGCAGTTTAGCGGGACTGGGCTCCTACGAGCAGTACTTC
11	TRBD2	NA	TRBV30	TRBJ2-1	CAWGTSGEQFF	TGTGCCTGGGGGACTAGCGGTGAGCAGTTCTTC
12	NA	NA	TRBV11-2	TRBJ1-2	CASSLPRRPLGF	TGTGCCAGCAGCCTACCCCGGCGTCCGTTAGGCTTC
18	NA	few	TRBV7-6	TRBJ2-3	CASSSRPLWVTSTDTQYF	TGTGCCAGCAGCTCCAGGCCGCTTTGGGTGACGAGCACAGATACGCAGTATTTT
20	TRBD1	few	TRBV3-1	TRBJ1-2	CASSQDRVGTGAHANYGYTF	TGTGCCAGCAGCCAAGATAGGGTAGGGACAGGGGCCCACGCTAACTATGGCTACACCTTC
11	NA	NA	TRBV7-2	TRBJ2-5	CASRKTETQYF	TGTGCCAGCAGGAAAACAGAGACCCAGTACTTC
14	TRBD2	NA	TRBV29-1	TRBJ2-1	CSVEIAGGNNEQFF	TGCAGCGTTGAGATAGCGGGAGGGAACAATGAGCAGTTCTTC
14	NA	many	TRBV19	TRBJ1-1	CASSMTPGDTEAFF	TGTGCCAGTAGTATGACCCCCGGGGACACTGAAGCTTTCTTT
17	NA	NA	TRBV7-9	TRBJ2-6	CASSLRGYRAGANVLTF	TGTGCCAGCAGCTTACGGGGGTATAGGGCTGGGGCCAACGTCCTGACTTTC
13	NA	once	TRBV20-1	TRBJ2-1	CSWDSSSYNEQFF	TGCAGTTGGGACTCGAGCTCCTACAATGAGCAGTTCTTC
15	TRBD1	NA	TRBV13	TRBJ1-3	CASSRPGQGGNTIYF	TGTGCCAGCAGCCGTCCGGGACAGGGAGGAAACACCATATATTTT
15	TRBD1	NA	TRBV20-1	TRBJ2-7	CSAHPGTGSSYEQYF	TGCAGTGCCCACCCCGGGACAGGGAGCTCCTACGAGCAGTACTTC
16	NA	few	TRBV18	TRBJ1-5	CASSLDPLGGNQPQHF	TGTGCCAGCTCACTCGACCCCCTGGGGGGAAATCAGCCCCAGCATTTT
10	NA	NA	TRBV30	TRBJ2-1	CAWKRNEQFF	TGTGCCTGGAAAAGGAATGAGCAGTTCTTC
14	TRBD1	many	TRBV29-1	TRBJ1-1	CSARTGAENTEAFF	TGCAGCGCTAGGACAGGGGCGGAGAACACTGAAGCTTTCTTT
16	NA	few	TRBV9	TRBJ1-6	CASSVDQGTYNSPLHF	TGTGCCAGCAGCGTAGACCAGGGAACCTATAATTCACCCCTCCACTTT
15	TRBD2	few	TRBV5-1	TRBJ2-5	CASSLWPGGLETQYF	TGCGCCAGCAGCTTGTGGCCGGGAGGGTTGGAGACCCAGTACTTC
12	NA	few	TRBV20-1	TRBJ2-7	CSAPQGTYEQYF	TGCAGTGCCCCACAAGGAACCTACGAGCAGTACTTC
15	NA	NA	TRBV15	TRBJ2-1	CATSRVRAGRNEQFF	TGTGCCACCAGCAGAGTTCGGGCAGGGCGAAATGAGCAGTTCTTC
17	TRBD2	NA	TRBV15	TRBJ2-7	CATSRESGLAGVNEQYF	TGTGCCACCAGCAGGGAAAGCGGACTAGCGGGAGTCAACGAGCAGTACTTC
12	NA	NA	TRBV9	TRBJ1-2	CASTHLGNGYTF	TGTGCCAGCACCCACCTCGGGAACGGCTACACCTTC
16	NA	many	TRBV20-1	TRBJ1-6	CSARDPQRASDSPLHF	TGCAGTGCTAGAGATCCGCAACGGGCCTCTGATTCACCCCTCCACTTT
16	NA	few	TRBV7-9	TRBJ2-1	CASSFLLRGRANEQFF	TGTGCCAGCAGCTTTCTTCTAAGGGGGAGGGCGAATGAGCAGTTCTTC
13	TRBD1	few	TRBV10-3	TRBJ2-7	CAISTGQGYEQYF	TGTGCCATCAGTACGGGACAGGGCTACGAGCAGTACTTC
11	NA	NA	TRBV27	TRBJ2-2	CASSFLGELFF	TGTGCCAGCAGTTTTCTCGGGGAGCTGTTTTTT
16	NA	few	TRBV6-2/TRBV6-3	TRBJ1-1	CASSYRPVQMNTEAFF	TGTGCCAGCAGTTACCGACCGGTCCAGATGAACACTGAAGCTTTCTTT
15	NA	NA	TRBV6-2/TRBV6-3	TRBJ1-5	CAISSGDDTRQPQHF	TGTGCCATCTCTTCCGGGGACGACACGAGGCAGCCCCAGCATTTT
13	NA	few	TRBV7-9	TRBJ2-7	CASSDGRTYEQYF	TGTGCCAGCAGCGATGGACGGACTTACGAGCAGTACTTC
14	NA	few	TRBV6-2/TRBV6-3	TRBJ2-1	CASSPIADYNEQFF	TGTGCCAGCAGCCCGATAGCGGACTACAATGAGCAGTTCTTC
17	TRBD2	NA	TRBV7-9	TRBJ2-2	CASSPPGLAGVFGELFF	TGTGCCAGCAGCCCTCCGGGACTAGCGGGAGTATTCGGGGAGCTGTTTTTT
17	TRBD2	NA	TRBV7-9	TRBJ2-5	CASSGGLAGPSTETQYF	TGTGCCAGCAGCGGCGGACTAGCGGGTCCGTCTACGGAGACCCAGTACTTC
11	NA	NA	TRBV30	TRBJ2-1	CAWSWADEQFF	TGTGCCTGGAGTTGGGCGGATGAGCAGTTCTTC
13	TRBD1	NA	TRBV6-5	TRBJ1-2	CASSYGQGLSYTF	TGTGCCAGCAGTTACGGACAGGGTTTGAGCTACACCTTC
14	TRBD1	NA	TRBV30	TRBJ1-4	CAWSYDRGSEKLFF	TGTGCCTGGAGTTATGACAGGGGGTCAGAAAAACTGTTTTTT
13	TRBD1	NA	TRBV25-1	TRBJ2-7	CASTPGGPYEQYF	TGTGCCAGCACACCAGGGGGCCCCTACGAGCAGTACTTC
14	NA	NA	TRBV4-3	TRBJ2-7	CASSQVLPSYEQYF	TGCGCCAGCAGCCAAGTTCTCCCCTCCTACGAGCAGTACTTC